This T cell receptor (beta chain) was obtained from a study of T cells in localized non-small cell lung cancer. Study-level points and caveats: Appearances in adjacent lung were noted for a median roughly 50 of the top 100 tumor clones. Measurement of T cell clonality placed uninvolved adjacent lung highest, above the level in tumor.

About this clone: Its antigen remains unknown.

The method was immunoSEQ multiplex PCR; TCRdb's version includes in-frame clones alone and lacks a portion of them. Among under 45,000 clones, roughly 80% were seen once, and the ten largest hold 7.5% to 8%. The CDR3 runs 17 residues. Between the trimmed V and J ends, which lost 0 bases and 0 bases, there was a span of 12 bases. From germline, CDR1 is SGHAT and CDR2 FQNNGV. Sequenced material: PBMCs, taken before any cancer treatment. The clonotype was recovered from a man aged 35-69 years with stage II lung adenocarcinoma. The genes are TRBV11-2 and TRBJ1-3, with D possibly matching TRBD1 (6 bases). CDR3 DNA: TGTGCCAGCAGCTTAGACTGGGACATCCACTCTGGAAACACCATATATTTT. Translating it yields CASSLDWDIHSGNTIYF.